The T cell receptor (beta chain) under discussion was sequenced for a study of blood T cells in healthy people across ages. Study summary: Every two T cells gave about one barcoded beta molecule via template switching.

Worth noting for this clonotype: What it binds is unknown.

A J-beta primer mix and a sample-barcoded 5' primer were used in a second PCR of roughly 6 to 12 cycles. Via MiXCR, TCRdb re-called the 5' RACE reads, giving one row per CDR3 protein. The sample includes around 1.5 million distinct CDR3 sequences, almost 35% of them seen just once. Findings of the study overall: The recorded TCR beta diversity per million T cells decreased in a roughly linear manner with age.

Deletions cut 5 bases from V and 4 bases from J, with 9 bases between. The CDR3 is 11 amino acids. Germline CDR1 DFQATT, CDR2 SNEGSKA (reference sequence). The rearrangement joins TRBV20-1 to TRBJ2-7, with D unresolved. What was sequenced was blood. The TCR originated in a woman in her twenties or thirties in good health. The CDR3 is CSAFSRYEQYF. The DNA of the CDR3 is TGCAGTGCTTTTTCCCGATACGAGCAGTACTTC.